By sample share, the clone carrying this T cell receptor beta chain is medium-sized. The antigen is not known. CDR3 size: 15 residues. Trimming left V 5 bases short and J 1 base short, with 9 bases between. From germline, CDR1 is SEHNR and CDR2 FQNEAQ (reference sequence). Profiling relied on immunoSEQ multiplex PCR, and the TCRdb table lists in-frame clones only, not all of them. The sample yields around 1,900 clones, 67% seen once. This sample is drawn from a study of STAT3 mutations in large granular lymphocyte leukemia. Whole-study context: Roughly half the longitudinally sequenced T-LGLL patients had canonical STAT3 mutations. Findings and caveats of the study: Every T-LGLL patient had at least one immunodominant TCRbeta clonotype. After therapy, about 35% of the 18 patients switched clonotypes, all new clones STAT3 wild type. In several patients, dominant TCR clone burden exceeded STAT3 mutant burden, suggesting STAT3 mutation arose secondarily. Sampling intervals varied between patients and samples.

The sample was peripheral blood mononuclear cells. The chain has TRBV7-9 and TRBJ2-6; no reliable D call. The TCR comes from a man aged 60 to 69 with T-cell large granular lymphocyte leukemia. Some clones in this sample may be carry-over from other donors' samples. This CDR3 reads CASSPRVSGANVLTF. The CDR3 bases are TGTGCCAGCAGCCCTAGAGTTTCTGGGGCCAACGTCCTGACTTTC.